The 13 T cell receptor beta chains listed next were all sequenced from one sample in a study of T cell repertoires in cytomegalovirus infection. TCRdb itself ran the reads through MiXCR, one entry per CDR3 protein. The sample lists fewer than 350,000 distinct CDR3 sequences, 9% to 9.5% occurring once. The specimen was PBMCs. These receptors were obtained from a human donor in good health (CMV status not recorded). Some clones in this sample may be carry-over from other donors' samples.

The chain links TRBV6-5 to TRBJ2-1; no firm D call. Looked up from germline, CDR1 is MNHEY and CDR2 is SVGAGI. The V end lost 3 bases, the J end lost 8 bases, and 8 bases lay between the germline ends. The CDR3 covers 12 residues. The CDR3 loop is CASSYSGDEQFF. The DNA for the CDR3 is TGTGCCAGCAGTTATAGTGGCGATGAGCAGTTCTTC.

The table lists this clonotype with many counts. This sequence joins TRBV7-3 and TRBJ2-2, with 8 bases that match TRBD1. Germline CDR1 is SGHTA and CDR2 is FQGTGA. V shed 4 bases and J 7 bases; nucleotides not matched to a gene: 5. CDR3 length: 14 amino acids. CDR3 coding DNA: TGTGCCAGCAGCTCCGGACAGGGTGGCGGGGAGCTGTTTTTT. This encodes CASSSGQGGGELFF. The variable domain in full, with the rest retrieved from reference TRBV7-3 and TRBJ2-2, is GAGVSQTPSNKVTEKGKYVELRCDPISGHTALYWYRQSLGQGPEFLIYFQGTGAADDSGLPNDRFFAVRPEGSVSTLKIQRTERGDSAVYLCASSSGQGGGELFFGEGSRLTVL.

This clonotype has a single count. A single base separates this from a much larger clone, so it may be a read error. The genes are TRBV11-2 and TRBJ2-1, with TRBD2 matching 10 bases. V was clipped by 6 bases and J by 1 base; unmatched bases: 3. CDR1 is SGHAT and CDR2 is FQNNGV in the germline V gene. The CDR3 extends over 15 amino acids. CDR3 sequence (DNA): TGTGCCAGCAGTTGGGGACTAGCGTCCTACAATGAGCAGTTCTTC. Encoded protein: CASSWGLASYNEQFF.

The sample holds many counts of this clonotype. The chain couples TRBV27 to TRBJ2-3; D remains ambiguous. This CDR3 region has 12 residues. V was cut by 6 bases and J by 6 bases, with 10 bases left in between. Germline CDR1 and CDR2: MNHEY and SMNVEV (reference sequence). This CDR3 is CASSPPGDTQYF. CDR3 coding DNA: TGTGCCAGCAGCCCTCCCGGGGATACGCAGTATTTT.

A few counts support this clonotype. V and J are TRBV6-2 or TRBV6-3 and TRBJ2-5; 15 bases match TRBD2. Germline loops: CDR1 MNHEY, CDR2 SVGEGT. The length of the CDR3 is 18 residues. The V gene end was trimmed by 4 bases and the J gene end by 1 base; junction bases not matched to a gene: 7. As DNA, the CDR3 is TGTGCCAGCAGTTCCCCGGGACTAGCGGGAGGTGGCCAAGAGACCCAGTACTTC. Translating gives CASSSPGLAGGGQETQYF.

The chain recombines TRBV6-6 with TRBJ2-7; 7 nucleotides align to TRBD2. The CDR3 has 14 residues. V gave up 6 bases and J gave up 2 bases; unmatched junction bases: 7. Germline CDR1 reads MNHNY; CDR2 reads SVGAGI (reference sequence). Here the CDR3 DNA reads TGTGCCAGCAGCCTCTACGGGGGGACCTACGAGCAGTACTTC. This encodes CASSLYGGTYEQYF.

Many counts were recorded for this clonotype. The J gene is TRBJ2-1, the V gene TRBV12-3 or TRBV12-4; possibly TRBD2 for D (6 bases). Trimming pared 3 bases from V and 2 bases from J, leaving 11 bases between. This CDR3 region has 15 residues. CDR3 DNA sequence: TGTGCCAGCAGTTTGATGGGGGGACCCTACAATGAGCAGTTCTTC. Protein sequence: CASSLMGGPYNEQFF.

This clonotype has at least ten counts. This sequence joins TRBV7-2 and TRBJ1-2; TRBD1 matches 8 bases. CDR3 length: 15 residues. Losses at the gene ends were 4 bases for V and 8 bases for J; bases not matched to a gene: 12. Germline CDR1 SGHTA, CDR2 FQGNSA. The chain's CDR3 is CASSSWGQGAGGYTF. CDR3 nucleotides: TGTGCCAGCAGCTCATGGGGGCAGGGGGCCGGCGGCTACACCTTC.

This sequence joins TRBV12-3 or TRBV12-4 and TRBJ2-3; 9 nucleotides align to TRBD2. This CDR3 is built from 17 residues. V lost 4 bases, J lost 3 bases, and 11 bases stayed unmatched. The CDR3 protein is CASSSPVASGITDTQYF. In nucleotides, the CDR3 is TGTGCCAGCAGTTCCCCGGTCGCTAGCGGGATTACAGATACGCAGTATTTT.

V usage is TRBV28 and J usage is TRBJ2-7; 9 bases are shared with TRBD2. Per the germline V gene, CDR1 is MDHEN and CDR2 is SYDVKM. CDR3 size: 15 residues. V dropped 7 bases and J dropped 6; count of bases not matched to a gene: 13. The CDR3 loop is CASTPIGTSSGEQYF. The CDR3 nucleotides read TGTGCCAGCACTCCAATCGGGACTAGCTCCGGCGAGCAGTACTTC. The whole variable domain, remainder taken from reference TRBV28 and TRBJ2-7, is DVKVTQSSRYLVKRTGEKVFLECVQDMDHENMFWYRQDPGLGLRLIYFSYDVKMKEKGDIPEGYSVSREKKERFSLILESASTNQTSMYLCASTPIGTSSGEQYFGPGTRLTVT.

This clonotype was recorded at least ten times. V and J are TRBV7-2 and TRBJ1-4; D unresolved. V dropped 5 bases and J dropped 4 bases, with 17 bases sitting between them. This CDR3 is built from 16 residues. Germline V gene lookup returns CDR1 SGHTA and CDR2 FQGNSA. The CDR3 loop reads CASSPAIQGFNEKLFF. The CDR3 DNA reads as TGTGCCAGCAGCCCGGCGATCCAAGGGTTTAATGAAAAACTGTTTTTT.

The chain uses TRBV19 and TRBJ2-2, with a tentative D call TRBD2 (5 bases). V dropped 9 bases and J dropped 0 bases, with 23 bases sitting between them. Germline V CDR1 and CDR2: LNHDA, SQIVND (reference sequence). The CDR3 spans 18 residues. DNA of the CDR3: TGTGCCAGCCTGAGGGAAAGAAGTCTTACTGCGAACACCGGGGAGCTGTTTTTT. Translation gives CASLRERSLTANTGELFF.

This clonotype was detected many times. The chain links TRBV6-2 or TRBV6-3 to TRBJ1-5; tentatively, D is TRBD1 (5 bases). From germline, CDR1 is MNHEY and CDR2 SVGEGT. The CDR3 runs to 14 residues. V lost 5 bases and J 0 bases, leaving 8 bases between the germline ends. CDR3 nucleotide sequence: TGTGCCAGCAGTCGACAGAGTAGCAATCAGCCCCAGCATTTT. This encodes CASSRQSSNQPQHF.